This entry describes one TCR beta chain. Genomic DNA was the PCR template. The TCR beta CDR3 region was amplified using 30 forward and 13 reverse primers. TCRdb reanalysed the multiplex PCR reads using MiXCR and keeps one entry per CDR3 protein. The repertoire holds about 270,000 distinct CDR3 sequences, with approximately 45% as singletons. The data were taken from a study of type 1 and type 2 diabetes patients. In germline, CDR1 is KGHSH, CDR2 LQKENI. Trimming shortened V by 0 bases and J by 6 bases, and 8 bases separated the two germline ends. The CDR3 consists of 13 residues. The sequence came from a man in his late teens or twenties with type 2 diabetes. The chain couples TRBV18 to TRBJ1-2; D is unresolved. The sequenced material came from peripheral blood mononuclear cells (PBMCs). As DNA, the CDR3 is TGTGCCAGCTCACCACCGACTAGGGATGGCTACACCTTC. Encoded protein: CASSPPTRDGYTF.